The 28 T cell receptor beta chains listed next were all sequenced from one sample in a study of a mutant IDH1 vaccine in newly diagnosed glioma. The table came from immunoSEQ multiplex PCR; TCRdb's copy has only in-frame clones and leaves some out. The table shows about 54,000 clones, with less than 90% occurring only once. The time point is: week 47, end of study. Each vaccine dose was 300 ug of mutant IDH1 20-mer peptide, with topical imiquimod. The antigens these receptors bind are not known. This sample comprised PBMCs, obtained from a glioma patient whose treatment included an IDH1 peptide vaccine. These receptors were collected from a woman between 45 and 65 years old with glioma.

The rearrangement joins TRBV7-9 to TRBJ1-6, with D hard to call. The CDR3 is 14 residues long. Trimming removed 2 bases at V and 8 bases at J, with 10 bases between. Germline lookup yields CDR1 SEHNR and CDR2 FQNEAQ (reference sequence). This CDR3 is CASSLTENYSPLHF. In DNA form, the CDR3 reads TGTGCCAGCAGCTTAACAGAAAATTATTCACCCCTCCACTTT. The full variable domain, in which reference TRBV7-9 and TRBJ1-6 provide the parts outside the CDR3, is DTGVSQNPRHKITKRGQNVTFRCDPISEHNRLYWYRQTLGQGPEFLTYFQNEAQLEKSRLLSDRFSAERPKGSFSTLEIQRTEQGDSAMYLCASSLTENYSPLHFGNGTRLTVT.

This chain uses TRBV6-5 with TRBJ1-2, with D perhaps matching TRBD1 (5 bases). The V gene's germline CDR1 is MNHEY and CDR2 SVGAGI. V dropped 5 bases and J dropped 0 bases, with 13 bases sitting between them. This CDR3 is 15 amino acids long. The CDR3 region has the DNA TGTGCCAGCAGTCCCCTGCGGGGGGCTAACTATGGCTACACCTTC. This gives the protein CASSPLRGANYGYTF.

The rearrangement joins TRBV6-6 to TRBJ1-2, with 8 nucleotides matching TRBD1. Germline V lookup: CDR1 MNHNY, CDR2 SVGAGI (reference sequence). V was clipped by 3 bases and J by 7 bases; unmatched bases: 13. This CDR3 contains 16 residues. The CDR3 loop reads CASSYTPGQGRSGYTF. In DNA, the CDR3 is TGTGCCAGCAGTTATACCCCCGGACAGGGAAGGTCTGGCTACACCTTC.

The chain's CDR3 is CASRTPTGGGGYTF. As DNA, the CDR3 is TGTGCCAGCAGAACCCCCACGGGCGGGGGAGGCTACACCTTC. This chain joins TRBV7-2 and TRBJ1-2; D might be TRBD1 (5 bases). This CDR3 spans 14 amino acids. Germline V gene lookup returns CDR1 SGHTA and CDR2 FQGNSA. Between the trimmed V and J ends, which lost 6 bases and 8 bases, there was a span of 19 bases.

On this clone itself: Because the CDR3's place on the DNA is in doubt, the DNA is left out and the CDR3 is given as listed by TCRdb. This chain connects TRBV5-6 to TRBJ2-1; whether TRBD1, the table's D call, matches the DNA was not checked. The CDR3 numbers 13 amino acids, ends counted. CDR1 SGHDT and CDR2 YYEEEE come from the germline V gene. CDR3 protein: CASSLVGTGNEFF.

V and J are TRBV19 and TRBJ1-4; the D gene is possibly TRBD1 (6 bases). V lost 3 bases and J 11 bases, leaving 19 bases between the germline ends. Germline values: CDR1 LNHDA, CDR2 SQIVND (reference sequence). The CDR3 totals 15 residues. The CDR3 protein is CASSINWGARSKLFF. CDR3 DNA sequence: TGTGCCAGTAGTATCAATTGGGGGGCGCGGTCGAAACTGTTTTTT.

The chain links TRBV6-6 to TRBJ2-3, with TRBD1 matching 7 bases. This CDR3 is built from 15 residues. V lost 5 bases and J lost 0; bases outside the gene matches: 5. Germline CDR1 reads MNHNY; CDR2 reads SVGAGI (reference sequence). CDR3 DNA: TGTGCCAGCAGTCCAGGGGGAAAAAGCACAGATACGCAGTATTTT. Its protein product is CASSPGGKSTDTQYF.

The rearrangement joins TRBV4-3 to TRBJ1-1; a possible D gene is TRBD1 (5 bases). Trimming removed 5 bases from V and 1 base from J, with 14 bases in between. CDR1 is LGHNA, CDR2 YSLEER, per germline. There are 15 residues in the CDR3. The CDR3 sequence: CASSILGTGNTEAFF. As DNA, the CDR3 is TGCGCCAGCAGCATACTTGGGACGGGGAACACTGAAGCTTTCTTT.

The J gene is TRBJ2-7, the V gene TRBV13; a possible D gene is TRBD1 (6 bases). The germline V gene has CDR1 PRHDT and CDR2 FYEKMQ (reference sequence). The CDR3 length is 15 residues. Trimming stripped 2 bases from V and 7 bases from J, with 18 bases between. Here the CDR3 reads CASSLKGWGPREQYF. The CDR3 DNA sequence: TGTGCCAGCAGCTTAAAAGGGTGGGGGCCGAGGGAGCAGTACTTC.

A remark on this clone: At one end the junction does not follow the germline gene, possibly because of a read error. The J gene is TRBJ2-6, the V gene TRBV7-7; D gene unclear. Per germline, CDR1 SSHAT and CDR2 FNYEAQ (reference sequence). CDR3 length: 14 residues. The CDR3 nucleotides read TGTGCTAGCAGCTTAAATTCTGGGGCCAACGTCCTGACTTTC. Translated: CASSLNSGANVLTF. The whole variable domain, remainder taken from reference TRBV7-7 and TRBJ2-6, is GAGVSQSPRYKVTKRGQDVTLRCDPISSHATLYWYQQALGQGPEFLTYFNYEAQPDKSGLPSDRFSAERPEGSISTLTIQRTEQRDSAMYRCASSLNSGANVLTFGAGSRLTVL.

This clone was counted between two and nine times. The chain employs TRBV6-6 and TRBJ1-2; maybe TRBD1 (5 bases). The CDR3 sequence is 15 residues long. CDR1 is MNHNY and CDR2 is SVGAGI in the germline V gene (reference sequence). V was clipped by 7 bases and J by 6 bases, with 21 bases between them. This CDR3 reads CASTDPGRWNHGYTF. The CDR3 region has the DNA TGTGCCAGCACCGATCCGGGACGGTGGAATCATGGCTACACCTTC.

CDR3 region: CASSNRDRANEQYF. The DNA of the CDR3 is TGTGCCAGTAGTAACCGGGACAGGGCCAACGAGCAGTACTTC. J is TRBJ2-7 and V is TRBV19, with 9 positions matching TRBD1. With V trimmed by 4 bases and J by 5 bases, 6 bases remained unmatched. This CDR3 has 14 amino acids. Germline V gene lookup returns CDR1 LNHDA and CDR2 SQIVND (reference sequence).

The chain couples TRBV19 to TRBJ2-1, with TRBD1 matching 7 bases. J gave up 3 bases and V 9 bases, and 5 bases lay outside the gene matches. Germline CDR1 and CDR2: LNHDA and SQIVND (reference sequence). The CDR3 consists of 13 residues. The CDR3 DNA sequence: TGTGCCAGCGCGACAGGGCACTACAATGAGCAGTTCTTC. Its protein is CASATGHYNEQFF.

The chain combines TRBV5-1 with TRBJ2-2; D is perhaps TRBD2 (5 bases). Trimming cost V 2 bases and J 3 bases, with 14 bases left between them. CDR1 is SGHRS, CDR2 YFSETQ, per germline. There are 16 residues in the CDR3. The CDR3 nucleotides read TGCGCCAGCAGCTTCGTGGCGGCGCGGGACACCGGGGAGCTGTTTTTT. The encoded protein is CASSFVAARDTGELFF.

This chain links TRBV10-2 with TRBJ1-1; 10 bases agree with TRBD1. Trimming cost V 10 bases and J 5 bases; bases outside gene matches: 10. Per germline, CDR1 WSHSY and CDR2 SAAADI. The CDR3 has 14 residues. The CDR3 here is CATGGDRGRTEAFF. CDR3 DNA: TGCGCCACTGGGGGGGACAGGGGTCGAACTGAAGCTTTCTTT.

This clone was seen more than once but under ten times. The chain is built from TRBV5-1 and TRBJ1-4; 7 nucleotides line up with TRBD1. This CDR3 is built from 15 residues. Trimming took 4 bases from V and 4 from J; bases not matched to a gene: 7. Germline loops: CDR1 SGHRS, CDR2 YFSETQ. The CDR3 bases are TGCGCCAGCAGCGCCAGACAGGGAGGTAATGAAAAACTGTTTTTT. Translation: CASSARQGGNEKLFF. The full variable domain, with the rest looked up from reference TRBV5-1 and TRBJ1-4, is KAGVTQTPRYLIKTRGQQVTLSCSPISGHRSVSWYQQTPGQGLQFLFEYFSETQRNKGNFPGRFSGRQFSNSRSEMNVSTLELGDSALYLCASSARQGGNEKLFFGSGTQLSVL.

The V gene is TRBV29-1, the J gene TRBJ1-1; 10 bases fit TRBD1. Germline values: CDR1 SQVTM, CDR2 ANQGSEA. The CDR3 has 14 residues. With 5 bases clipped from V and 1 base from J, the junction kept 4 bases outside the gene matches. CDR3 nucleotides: TGCAGCGTTTCCCGACAGGGGGCGAACACTGAAGCTTTCTTT. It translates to CSVSRQGANTEAFF.

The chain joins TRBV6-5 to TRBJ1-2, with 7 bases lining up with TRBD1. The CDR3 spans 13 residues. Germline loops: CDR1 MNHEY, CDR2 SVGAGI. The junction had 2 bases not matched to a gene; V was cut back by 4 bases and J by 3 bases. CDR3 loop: CASSFTGDYGYTF. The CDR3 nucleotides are TGTGCCAGCAGTTTCACAGGGGACTATGGCTACACCTTC.

The chain's CDR3 is CASSSDRDPSGNTIYF. CDR3 nucleotide sequence: TGTGCCAGCAGTTCAGACAGGGACCCCTCTGGAAACACCATATATTTT. This sequence joins TRBV28 and TRBJ1-3; 7 bases line up with TRBD1. Germline V gene data show CDR1 as MDHEN and CDR2 as SYDVKM. The CDR3 spans 16 residues. Germline trimming cut 4 bases from V and 0 bases from J; bases unmatched to any gene: 6.

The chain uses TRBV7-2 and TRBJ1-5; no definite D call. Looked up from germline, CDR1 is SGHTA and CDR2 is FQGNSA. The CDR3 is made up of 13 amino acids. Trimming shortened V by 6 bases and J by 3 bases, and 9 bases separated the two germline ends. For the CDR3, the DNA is TGTGCCAGCAGTCGAGGGATCAATCAGCCCCAGCATTTT. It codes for CASSRGINQPQHF.

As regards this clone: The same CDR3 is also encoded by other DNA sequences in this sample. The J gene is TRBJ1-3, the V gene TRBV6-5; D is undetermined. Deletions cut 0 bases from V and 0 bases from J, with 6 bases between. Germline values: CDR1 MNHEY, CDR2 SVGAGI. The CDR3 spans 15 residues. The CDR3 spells CASSYSGSSGNTIYF. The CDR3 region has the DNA TGTGCCAGCAGTTACTCTGGGAGCTCTGGAAACACCATATATTTT.

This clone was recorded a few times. CDR3 loop: CASSSRDSYGYTF. The CDR3 region has the DNA TGCGCCAGCAGCTCACGGGACTCCTATGGCTACACCTTC. This chain uses TRBV4-1 with TRBJ1-2; D might be TRBD1 (5 bases). The V and J ends lost 5 bases and 4 bases respectively, with 11 bases between them. This CDR3 is 13 amino acids long. Germline V gene data show CDR1 as MGHRA and CDR2 as YSYEKL.

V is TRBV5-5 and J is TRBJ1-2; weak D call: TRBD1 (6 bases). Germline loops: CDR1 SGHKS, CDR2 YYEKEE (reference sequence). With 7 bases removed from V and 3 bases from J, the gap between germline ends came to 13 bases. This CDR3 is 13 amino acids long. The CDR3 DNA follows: TGTGCCAGCTCCGTCAGGGGTGACTATGGCTACACCTTC. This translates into CASSVRGDYGYTF.

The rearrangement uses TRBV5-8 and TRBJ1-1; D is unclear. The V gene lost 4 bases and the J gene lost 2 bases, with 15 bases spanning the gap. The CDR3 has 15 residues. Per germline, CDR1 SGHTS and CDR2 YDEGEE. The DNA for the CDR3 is TGTGCCAGCAGCCCCCAAGACGGTATAAACACTGAAGCTTTCTTT. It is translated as CASSPQDGINTEAFF.

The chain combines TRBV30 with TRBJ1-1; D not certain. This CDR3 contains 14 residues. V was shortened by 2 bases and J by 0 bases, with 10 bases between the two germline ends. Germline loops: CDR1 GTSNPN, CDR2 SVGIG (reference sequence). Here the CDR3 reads CAWSKMGMNTEAFF. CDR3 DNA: TGTGCCTGGAGTAAAATGGGAATGAACACTGAAGCTTTCTTT.

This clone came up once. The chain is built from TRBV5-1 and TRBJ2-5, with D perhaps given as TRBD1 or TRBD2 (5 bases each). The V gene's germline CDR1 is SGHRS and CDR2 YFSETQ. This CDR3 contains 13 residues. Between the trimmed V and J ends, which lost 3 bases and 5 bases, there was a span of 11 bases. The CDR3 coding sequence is TGCGCCAGCAGCTCGGGACCGGCTGAGACCCAGTACTTC. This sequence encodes CASSSGPAETQYF.

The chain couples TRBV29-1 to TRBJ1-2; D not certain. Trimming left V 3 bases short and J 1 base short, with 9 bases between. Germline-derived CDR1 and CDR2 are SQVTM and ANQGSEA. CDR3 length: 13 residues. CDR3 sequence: CSVESVINYGYTF. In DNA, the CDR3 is TGCAGCGTTGAGTCAGTAATTAACTATGGCTACACCTTC.

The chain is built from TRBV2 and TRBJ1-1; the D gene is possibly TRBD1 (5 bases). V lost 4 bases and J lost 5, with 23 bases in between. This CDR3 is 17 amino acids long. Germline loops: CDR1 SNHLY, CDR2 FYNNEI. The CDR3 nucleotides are TGTGCCAGCAGTGTGGGGCGGCAGGCCCGCCTGGGAACTGAAGCTTTCTTT. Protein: CASSVGRQARLGTEAFF. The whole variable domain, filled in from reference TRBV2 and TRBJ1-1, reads EPEVTQTPSHQVTQMGQEVILRCVPISNHLYFYWYRQILGQKVEFLVSFYNNEISEKSEIFDDQFSVERPDGSNFTLKIRSTKLEDSAMYFCASSVGRQARLGTEAFFGQGTRLTVV.